The 16 T cell receptor beta chains below all came from one sample that was sequenced in a study of shared clonotypes between healthy human individuals. Only in-frame clones appear in the TCRdb table, and some are missing; sequencing was by immunoSEQ multiplex PCR. The table records more than 1 million clones, approximately 80% of them present only once. Material for sequencing was memory CD4+ T cells from PBMCs. Documented subset: CD45RA-negative fraction. The receptors originated from a man between 18 and 35 years old in good health. Some clones in this sample may be carry-over from other donors' samples.

The V call is TRBV10-3, the J call TRBJ2-7; perhaps TRBD1 as D (5 bases). V lost 5 bases to trimming and J lost 3 bases, with 8 bases between them. The CDR3 length is 12 residues. CDR1 and CDR2 (germline): ENHRY, SYGVKD. The CDR3 DNA reads TGTGCCATCAGTTTGGACATCTACGAGCAGTACTTC. The encoded protein is CAISLDIYEQYF.

This rearrangement joins TRBV4-2 to TRBJ2-7, with 7 nucleotides matching TRBD2. Unmatched junction bases numbered 11, after V lost 3 bases and J lost 9 bases. The CDR3 sequence is 14 residues long. Germline CDR1 LGHNA, CDR2 YNFKEQ. The CDR3 loop reads CASSQDGGSTRQYF. The CDR3, as DNA: TGTGCCAGCAGCCAGGACGGGGGGTCTACGAGGCAGTACTTC.

The chain combines TRBV7-3 with TRBJ2-2; possibly TRBD1 or TRBD2 for D (6 bases each). Germline values: CDR1 SGHTA, CDR2 FQGTGA. Trimming removed 5 bases at V and 3 bases at J, with 13 bases between. This CDR3 is 15 amino acids long. The CDR3: CASSPSGGYTGELFF. Written as DNA, the CDR3 is TGTGCCAGCAGCCCCTCCGGGGGCTACACCGGGGAGCTGTTTTTT.

The J gene is TRBJ2-3, the V gene TRBV7-2; D is perhaps TRBD1 (5 bases). The CDR3 spans 15 residues. Trimming pared 3 bases from V and 1 base from J, leaving 11 bases between. Per the germline V gene, CDR1 is SGHTA and CDR2 is FQGNSA. CDR3 sequence: CASSLLGPGTDTQYF. CDR3 DNA sequence: TGTGCCAGCAGCTTGCTGGGGCCGGGCACAGATACGCAGTATTTT.

To note about this clone: A much larger clone differs from this one at a single base, so this may be a read error. The genes are TRBV5-1 and TRBJ2-7; D is unclear. This CDR3 spans 13 amino acids. The V end lost 1 base, the J end lost 2 bases, and 7 bases lay between the germline ends. Germline CDR1 reads SGHRS; CDR2 reads YFSETQ. DNA of the CDR3: TGCGCCAGCAGCTTGTCCCCCCCCTACGAGCAGTACTTC. It specifies CASSLSPPYEQYF. Filled out from reference TRBV5-1 and TRBJ2-7, the complete variable domain reads KAGVTQTPRYLIKTRGQQVTLSCSPISGHRSVSWYQQTPGQGLQFLFEYFSETQRNKGNFPGRFSGRQFSNSRSEMNVSTLELGDSALYLCASSLSPPYEQYFGPGTRLTVT.

The rearrangement links TRBV5-6 to TRBJ1-2; D is ambiguous. Deletions cut 0 bases from V and 8 bases from J, with 20 bases between. The germline gives CDR1 SGHDT, CDR2 YYEEEE. The CDR3 contains 16 residues. The CDR3 protein is CASSLVKSGRIQGYTF. The CDR3 DNA reads as TGTGCCAGCAGCTTGGTAAAGAGTGGAAGGATCCAGGGCTACACCTTC.

In its sample, this clone was seen a few times. The rearrangement joins TRBV29-1 to TRBJ1-2, with D unclear. This CDR3 has 14 residues. Germline CDR1 and CDR2: SQVTM and ANQGSEA. V was cut by 6 bases and J by 1 base, with 15 bases left in between. The CDR3 spells CSVEGKGRNYGYTF. In DNA form, the CDR3 reads TGCAGCGTCGAGGGTAAGGGCCGTAACTATGGCTACACCTTC.

The rearrangement links TRBV18 to TRBJ2-1, with TRBD1 as a possible D gene (5 bases). The V gene's germline CDR1 is KGHSH and CDR2 LQKENI. The CDR3 totals 12 residues. V was shortened by 5 bases and J by 12 bases, with 14 bases between the two germline ends. DNA for the CDR3: TGTGCCAGCTCAAAGGGGTCCCTGGCGCAGTTCTTC. This sequence encodes CASSKGSLAQFF. The full variable domain, rest sourced from reference TRBV18 and TRBJ2-1, is NAGVMQNPRHLVRRRGQEARLRCSPMKGHSHVYWYRQLPEEGLKFMVYLQKENIIDESGMPKERFSAEFPKEGPSILRIQQVVRGDSAAYFCASSKGSLAQFFGPGTRLTVL.

Points on this clone: Additional DNA sequences in this sample encode the identical CDR3. As DNA, the CDR3 is TGTGCCAGCAGTTTGGGTGGGGCGAACACCGGGGAGCTGTTTTTT. It translates to CASSLGGANTGELFF. The chain has TRBV28 and TRBJ2-2; no clear D. Germline V gives CDR1 MDHEN, CDR2 SYDVKM. Trimming took off 3 bases at V and 0 bases at J, with 8 bases between the two ends. The CDR3 extends over 15 amino acids.

The V and J genes are TRBV5-4 and TRBJ2-7; 10 bases map to TRBD2. Germline values: CDR1 SGHNT, CDR2 YYREEE (reference sequence). CDR3 length: 14 residues. The J segment lost 5 bases and the V segment lost 2 bases, leaving 4 bases of the junction unmatched. For the CDR3, the DNA is TGTGCCAGCAGCTTAACACTAGCGGGAAACGAGCAGTACTTC. Amino acid sequence: CASSLTLAGNEQYF. The full variable domain, in which reference TRBV5-4 and TRBJ2-7 provide the parts outside the CDR3, is ETGVTQSPTHLIKTRGQQVTLRCSSQSGHNTVSWYQQALGQGPQFIFQYYREEENGRGNFPPRFSGLQFPNYSSELNVNALELDDSALYLCASSLTLAGNEQYFGPGTRLTVT.

This clone was seen only a few times. The rearrangement joins TRBV28 to TRBJ1-1, with a possible D match to TRBD1 (5 bases). CDR1 is MDHEN, CDR2 SYDVKM, per germline. The germline V and J ends were trimmed by 6 bases and 1 base, with 18 bases remaining between them. This CDR3 has 16 residues. The CDR3 sequence: CASRPGGAKGNTEAFF. CDR3 in DNA: TGTGCCAGCAGGCCTGGCGGGGCGAAAGGGAACACTGAAGCTTTCTTT.

This clone was detected many times. The chain employs TRBV6-6 and TRBJ1-2, with a possible D match to TRBD1 (6 bases). In germline, CDR1 is MNHNY, CDR2 SVGAGI (reference sequence). Between the trimmed V and J ends, which lost 2 bases and 4 bases, there was a span of 11 bases. This CDR3 contains 14 residues. The CDR3 reads CASSYGQLLYGYTF. CDR3 bases: TGTGCCAGCAGTTACGGACAGCTTCTCTATGGCTACACCTTC.

This chain joins TRBV5-4 and TRBJ2-7; maybe TRBD1 (5 bases). CDR1 and CDR2 from the germline V gene are SGHNT and YYREEE (reference sequence). V dropped 2 bases and J dropped 0 bases, with 12 bases sitting between them. The CDR3 consists of 15 residues. The CDR3 region is CASSFGARSSYEQYF. CDR3 DNA: TGTGCCAGCAGCTTTGGGGCTAGGAGCTCCTACGAGCAGTACTTC.

The chain is built from TRBV4-1 and TRBJ2-1; 7 bases line up with TRBD2. CDR3 size: 16 residues. The germline V gene encodes CDR1 MGHRA and CDR2 YSYEKL. The V segment lost 0 bases and the J segment 9 bases; nucleotides outside the gene matches: 11. This CDR3 reads CASSQDGRGGPVEQFF. In DNA, the CDR3 is TGCGCCAGCAGCCAAGACGGTCGGGGAGGGCCAGTTGAGCAGTTCTTC.

The genes are TRBV7-6 and TRBJ2-3; D tentatively fits TRBD1 or TRBD2 (7 bases each). The CDR3 loop spans 17 amino acids. Between the trimmed V and J ends, which lost 5 bases and 11 bases, there was a span of 29 bases. The germline gives CDR1 SGHVS, CDR2 FNYEAQ. CDR3 residues: CASSPLSGTDPAGVQYF. CDR3 nucleotide sequence: TGTGCCAGCAGCCCGCTGAGCGGGACAGACCCAGCAGGGGTGCAGTATTTT.

This clone turned up a few times. The same CDR3 can be traced to other DNA sequences in this sample. The V call is TRBV11-2, the J call TRBJ2-5, with 7 bases identical to TRBD1. The CDR3 totals 13 residues. From germline, CDR1 is SGHAT and CDR2 FQNNGV. V was pared by 5 bases and J by 3 bases, with 3 bases of the junction left unmatched. In DNA, the CDR3 is TGTGCCAGCAGCAGGGGGCTCGAAGAGACCCAGTACTTC. Amino acids: CASSRGLEETQYF.